These 2 T cell receptor beta chains originate from one sample sequenced in a study of blood T cells in healthy people across ages. Using a J-beta primer mix together with a sample-barcoded 5' primer, a second PCR was run for roughly 7 to 11 cycles. TCRdb re-analysed the 5' RACE reads in MiXCR, keeping a single row per CDR3 protein. The profile covers about 1,600,000 distinct CDR3 sequences, with roughly 40% appearing a single time and under 8% taken by the ten largest. The sample consisted of blood. These receptors were taken from a young woman in good health.

This clonotype was seen a few times. This CDR3 reads CSASGRTTSTDTQYF. Written as DNA, the CDR3 is TGCAGTGCAAGCGGTAGGACTACTAGCACAGATACGCAGTATTTT. V gene TRBV20-1 combines with J gene TRBJ2-3; weak D call: TRBD2 (6 bases). Germline CDR1 DFQATT, CDR2 SNEGSKA (reference sequence). V was cut by 6 bases and J by 0 bases, with 16 bases left in between. CDR3 length: 15 residues.

This clonotype has more than one count but fewer than ten. The chain links TRBV27 to TRBJ1-1; D unresolved. CDR1 and CDR2 from the germline V gene are MNHEY and SMNVEV (reference sequence). The V end lost 4 bases, the J end lost 7 bases, and 10 bases lay between the germline ends. The CDR3 sequence is 12 residues long. CDR3 region: CASSYLGSEAFF. As DNA, the CDR3 is TGTGCCAGCAGTTATCTTGGTAGTGAAGCTTTCTTT.